This entry lists 5 T cell receptor beta chains sequenced from one sample in a study of CD8+ T cells in alopecia areata. Extracted from the samples, RNA was reverse transcribed into cDNA to serve as the sequencing template. Profiled with immunoSEQ multiplex PCR; TCRdb holds only in-frame clones, not every one. The sample lists around 140,000 clones; about 90% were seen once. This specimen consisted of CD8+ T cells sorted from blood, obtained at week 0. The receptors originated from a human donor with alopecia areata.

This rearrangement joins TRBV19 to TRBJ2-2; the match to TRBD2 covers 14 bases. The CDR3 length is 14 residues. Per germline, CDR1 LNHDA and CDR2 SQIVND (reference sequence). After removal of 8 bases from V and 5 bases from J, the junction contained 1 base not matched to a gene. The CDR3 region is CASGTSGGTGELFF. The CDR3 nucleotides read TGTGCCAGTGGGACTAGCGGGGGAACCGGGGAGCTGTTTTTT.

This clone was found once. The CDR3 DNA follows: TGTGCCAGCCAGGGCGGCACTGAAGCTTTCTTT. Translation gives CASQGGTEAFF. J is TRBJ1-1 and V is TRBV7-9; D perhaps matches TRBD1 (5 bases). The CDR3 has 11 residues. In germline, CDR1 is SEHNR, CDR2 FQNEAQ (reference sequence). V shed 8 bases and J shed 4 bases, with 8 bases lying between them.

This chain links TRBV9 with TRBJ2-1; 7 nucleotides agree with TRBD2. The CDR3 covers 15 residues. Germline CDR1 and CDR2: SGDLS and YYNGEE. V shed 0 bases and J 5 bases; nucleotides not matched to a gene: 5. The CDR3, as DNA: TGTGCCAGCAGCGTAGACCCCCTAGCGGACAATGAGCAGTTCTTC. As protein: CASSVDPLADNEQFF.

The rearrangement links TRBV7-9 to TRBJ1-1; TRBD1 agrees at 7 bases. This CDR3 region has 14 residues. Unmatched junction bases numbered 4, after V lost 5 bases and J lost 1 base. Germline CDR1 reads SEHNR; CDR2 reads FQNEAQ (reference sequence). CDR3 sequence: CASSPQGQNTEAFF. CDR3 DNA sequence: TGTGCCAGCAGCCCACAGGGGCAGAACACTGAAGCTTTCTTT.

V gene TRBV19 combines with J gene TRBJ1-5; no clear D. This CDR3 region has 15 residues. Germline lookup yields CDR1 LNHDA and CDR2 SQIVND (reference sequence). Trimming took off 3 bases at V and 2 bases at J, with 11 bases between the two ends. The CDR3 DNA follows: TGTGCCAGTAGTATTCGGCTGGGTGGCAATCAGCCCCAGCATTTT. Its translation: CASSIRLGGNQPQHF.